This is a list of T cell receptor beta chains from one sample in a study of cytomegalovirus exposure and HLA in healthy donors. TCRdb keeps only in-frame clones here, not all; method: immunoSEQ multiplex PCR. This table holds around 140,000 clones, about 94% found once. Source material: PBMCs. The receptor source for this set is a man aged 18 to 30 in good health and CMV-seropositive. The CDR3 runs from the conserved cysteine through the conserved F or W. A D gene is named only where the DNA matches it firmly. The size field is filled for only some rows; it gives once, few, many or a size class.

16 TRBJ2-2 TRBV5-4 . TRBD2 CASSLNGGRLSGELFF TGTGCCAGCAGCTTGAACGGCGGGAGATTATCCGGGGAGCTGTTTTTT
13 TRBJ2-5 TRBV6-1 . TRBD1 CASSSGQLETQYF TGTGCCAGCAGCTCGGGACAGTTAGAGACCCAGTACTTC
15 TRBJ2-1 TRBV9 . . CASSLYLSSYNEQFF TGTGCCAGCAGCCTGTATCTGAGCTCCTACAATGAGCAGTTCTTC
15 TRBJ1-4 TRBV10-3 . . CAISDVGGFNEKLFF TGTGCCATCAGTGACGTCGGGGGATTTAATGAAAAACTGTTTTTT
17 TRBJ2-6 TRBV18 . . CASSPSTGPSGANVLTF TGTGCCAGCTCACCGTCTACAGGTCCCTCTGGGGCCAACGTCCTGACTTTC
13 TRBJ2-7 TRBV19 once TRBD1 CASGQGASYEQYF TGTGCCAGTGGACAGGGGGCCTCCTACGAGCAGTACTTC
14 TRBJ2-1 TRBV30 . TRBD2 CAWVLAGGPQQQFF TGTGCCTGGGTACTAGCGGGAGGGCCGCAGCAGCAGTTCTTC
17 TRBJ2-2 TRBV12-5 . TRBD1 CASGLGTGGTNTGELFF TGTGCTAGTGGTTTGGGGACAGGGGGAACGAACACCGGGGAGCTGTTTTTT
11 TRBJ1-2 TRBV29-1 . . CSVVGDYGYTF TGCAGCGTTGTGGGCGACTATGGCTACACCTTC
13 TRBJ2-7 TRBV7-6 once TRBD1 CASSRDRFYEQYF TGTGCCAGCAGTCGGGACAGGTTCTACGAGCAGTACTTC
11 TRBJ2-1 TRBV28 . TRBD2 CASGFSGSMFF TGTGCCAGCGGATTTAGCGGGAGTATGTTCTTC
18 TRBJ2-1 TRBV4-1 . TRBD1 CASSQDVVGTGAYNEQFF TGCGCCAGCAGCCAAGATGTTGTTGGGACAGGGGCCTACAATGAGCAGTTCTTC
13 TRBJ1-5 TRBV19 few . CASSNTGNQPQHF TGTGCCAGTAGTAACACAGGGAATCAGCCCCAGCATTTT
17 TRBJ2-2 TRBV7-9 . TRBD2 CASSLGGTSVTTGELFF TGTGCCAGCAGCTTAGGGGGGACTAGCGTCACCACCGGGGAGCTGTTTTTT
11 TRBJ1-3 TRBV30 . . CAWTVGNTIYF TGTGCCTGGACAGTAGGAAACACCATATATTTT
18 TRBJ2-7 TRBV13 . TRBD2 CASSFLPAGTSGFYEQYF TGTGCCAGCAGCTTCCTACCAGCCGGGACTAGCGGCTTCTACGAGCAGTACTTC
13 TRBJ2-1 TRBV4-1 . . CASSVLAGNEQFF TGCGCCAGCAGCGTACTAGCAGGCAATGAGCAGTTCTTC
13 TRBJ2-7 TRBV6-5 . . CASSSSLRREQYF TGTGCCAGCAGCTCGTCCTTAAGGAGAGAGCAGTACTTC
15 TRBJ2-5 TRBV19 . TRBD2 CASSIAGGPRETQYF TGTGCCAGTAGTATAGCGGGAGGGCCCCGGGAGACCCAGTACTTC
16 TRBJ2-1 TRBV28 . TRBD1 CASSLYRDSAYNEQFF TGTGCCAGCAGTCTCTACCGGGACAGCGCTTACAATGAGCAGTTCTTC
15 TRBJ1-6 TRBV28 . . CASGAKSSYNSPLHF TGTGCCAGCGGAGCGAAGAGCTCCTATAATTCACCCCTCCACTTT
14 TRBJ2-2 TRBV19 . . CASSINRVNGELFF TGTGCCAGTAGTATCAACAGGGTTAACGGGGAGCTGTTTTTT
14 TRBJ2-2 TRBV6-4 . . CASSADRLTGELFF TGTGCCAGCAGCGCCGACAGGCTCACCGGGGAGCTGTTTTTT
15 TRBJ2-1 TRBV15 . . CATSRLRLVDNEQFF TGTGCCACCAGCCGCCTCCGACTGGTGGACAATGAGCAGTTCTTC
13 TRBJ1-2 TRBV11-1 . . CASTPTGSYGYTF TGTGCCAGCACCCCGACGGGGTCCTATGGCTACACCTTC
15 TRBJ1-5 TRBV2 . . CASSETHHSNQPQHF TGTGCCAGCAGTGAAACTCACCATAGCAATCAGCCCCAGCATTTT
15 TRBJ1-5 TRBV2 . . CASSEGVTGSQPQHF TGTGCCAGCAGTGAGGGAGTTACAGGGAGTCAGCCCCAGCATTTT
14 TRBJ2-5 TRBV5-1 once . CASSLYGPQETQYF TGCGCCAGCAGCTTGTACGGTCCCCAAGAGACCCAGTACTTC
16 TRBJ2-3 TRBV7-9 . TRBD2 CASSSLGGGNTDTQYF TGTGCCAGCAGCTCCCTCGGGGGGGGAAACACAGATACGCAGTATTTT